Listed below are T cell receptor beta chains from one sample, sequenced in a study of T-cell reconstitution after alpha-beta-depleted transplantation in children. Each CDR3 protein is one row after TCRdb ran MiXCR on the PCR reads. This sample has around 600,000 distinct CDR3 sequences, with approximately 16% found just once. This specimen was PBMCs from the stem cell graft donor, taken from the stem cell graft. These receptors came from a human donor who donated a stem cell graft to a child with acute myeloid leukemia. CDR3s include the opening cysteine and the closing phenylalanine or tryptophan. The D gene is left open where the match is weak. Some rows mark clone size as missing; the rest say once, few, many or name a class of expanded clone.

TRBJ2-7 | . | TRBV7-2 | few | CASSSGDIGNYEQYF | TGTGCCAGCAGCTCGGGGGACATTGGGAACTACGAGCAGTACTTC
TRBJ2-1 | . | TRBV20-1 | many | CSAPHLGAPNNEQFF | TGCAGTGCTCCCCACCTGGGGGCGCCCAACAATGAGCAGTTCTTC
TRBJ1-1 | . | TRBV5-1 | few | CASSLEVRNTEAFF | TGCGCCAGCAGCTTGGAGGTTCGGAACACTGAAGCTTTCTTT
TRBJ2-7 | TRBD1 | TRBV30 | . | CAWSPGQGHEQYF | TGTGCCTGGAGCCCGGGACAGGGCCACGAGCAGTACTTC
TRBJ2-7 | TRBD1 | TRBV7-9 | . | CASSWTGREQYF | TGTGCCAGCAGCTGGACAGGACGCGAGCAGTACTTC
TRBJ1-2 | . | TRBV20-1 | many | CSARVGNTNYGYTF | TGCAGTGCTAGAGTCGGGAACACTAACTATGGCTACACCTTC
TRBJ1-2 | . | TRBV12-3/TRBV12-4 | few | CASSSRVTLYGYTF | TGTGCCAGCAGCTCCAGGGTAACACTTTATGGCTACACCTTC
TRBJ2-1 | . | TRBV7-7 | few | CASSLGSQGGNEQFF | TGTGCCAGCAGCTTAGGGAGTCAGGGGGGCAATGAGCAGTTCTTC
TRBJ2-3 | TRBD1 | TRBV5-1 | . | CASSGQGITDTQYF | TGCGCCAGCAGCGGACAGGGTATCACAGATACGCAGTATTTT
TRBJ1-6 | . | TRBV6-5 | many | CASSRDRRNSPLHF | TGTGCCAGCAGCCGGGACCGTAGGAATTCACCCCTCCACTTT
TRBJ1-6 | . | TRBV10-3 | . | CAISESTRESNSPLHF | TGTGCCATCAGTGAGTCGACCAGGGAAAGCAATTCACCCCTCCACTTT
TRBJ1-1 | . | TRBV28 | . | CASSLWENAEAFF | TGTGCCAGCAGTTTATGGGAGAACGCTGAAGCTTTCTTT
TRBJ2-2 | . | TRBV5-5 | many | CASSPIIFGEGGELFF | TGTGCCAGCAGCCCAATCATCTTTGGAGAGGGCGGGGAGCTGTTTTTT
TRBJ2-2 | . | TRBV11-2 | few | CASSLEVGRANTGELFF | TGTGCCAGCAGCTTAGAGGTCGGCAGGGCGAACACCGGGGAGCTGTTTTTT
TRBJ2-4 | . | TRBV10-3 | few | CAISERAKNIQYF | TGTGCCATCAGTGAACGGGCCAAAAACATTCAGTACTTC
TRBJ2-5 | TRBD2 | TRBV20-1 | many | CSASGTSGASSETQYF | TGCAGTGCTTCCGGGACTAGCGGGGCTAGCTCGGAGACCCAGTACTTC
TRBJ1-4 | . | TRBV20-1 | many | CSATDFYEKLFF | TGCAGTGCCACGGACTTTTATGAAAAACTGTTTTTT
TRBJ1-3 | TRBD1 | TRBV20-1 | many | CSARPGQGTGNTIYF | TGCAGTGCTAGACCCGGACAGGGTACCGGAAACACCATATATTTT
TRBJ1-1 | . | TRBV20-1 | many | CSAQTDTEAFF | TGCAGTGCTCAAACGGACACTGAAGCTTTCTTT
TRBJ2-5 | . | TRBV15 | . | CATSSRVRETQYF | TGTGCCACCAGCAGCAGGGTCCGGGAGACCCAGTACTTC
TRBJ2-1 | . | TRBV5-1 | . | CASSHRRVPYNEQFF | TGCGCCAGCAGCCACCGGCGTGTTCCTTACAATGAGCAGTTCTTC
TRBJ2-4 | . | TRBV20-1 | many | CSANHHQNQNIQYF | TGCAGTGCTAACCATCACCAGAATCAAAACATTCAGTACTTC
TRBJ2-1 | TRBD1 | TRBV28 | . | CATLTGVNEQFF | TGTGCCACCCTGACAGGGGTGAATGAGCAGTTCTTC
TRBJ1-4 | . | TRBV7-9 | . | CASSLGRAGAIEKLFF | TGTGCCAGCAGCTTAGGGAGAGCGGGGGCTATTGAAAAACTGTTTTTT
TRBJ2-2 | TRBD1 | TRBV29-1 | many | CSVGTANTGELFF | TGCAGCGTCGGGACAGCGAACACCGGGGAGCTGTTTTTT
TRBJ2-1 | TRBD2 | TRBV20-1 | many | CSAYSASGGVVDEQFF | TGCAGTGCCTACTCTGCTAGCGGGGGTGTCGTAGATGAGCAGTTCTTC
TRBJ1-1 | . | TRBV4-1 | . | CASSQEWDRQRAAFF | TGCGCCAGCAGCCAAGAGTGGGACCGCCAACGTGCAGCTTTCTTT
TRBJ2-2 | . | TRBV10-3 | . | CAISGSGRGGELFF | TGTGCCATCAGTGGCTCCGGTAGGGGCGGGGAGCTGTTTTTT
TRBJ1-2 | . | TRBV29-1 | many | CSVEKGDGYTF | TGCAGCGTTGAAAAGGGGGATGGCTACACCTTC
TRBJ2-3 | . | TRBV29-1 | many | CSADRDGGPDTQYF | TGCAGCGCCGATAGGGACGGGGGGCCAGATACGCAGTATTTT
TRBJ2-1 | TRBD2 | TRBV7-9 | many | CASIPGGISNEQFF | TGTGCCAGCATCCCGGGGGGGATATCTAATGAGCAGTTCTTC
TRBJ2-3 | TRBD2 | TRBV20-1 | once | CSASVSGGDSTDTQYF | TGCAGTGCTAGTGTTAGCGGGGGGGATAGCACAGATACGCAGTATTTT
TRBJ2-3 | TRBD1 | TRBV15 | . | CATSRTDRGLTDTQYF | TGTGCCACCAGCAGGACGGACAGGGGGCTCACAGATACGCAGTATTTT
TRBJ2-2 | . | TRBV7-3 | few | CASSLTEFRPRAGELFF | TGTGCCAGCAGCTTAACAGAATTTCGACCTCGGGCCGGGGAGCTGTTTTTT
TRBJ1-1 | . | TRBV12-3/TRBV12-4 | few | CASSKGSGIVGTEAFF | TGTGCCAGCAGCAAGGGTTCAGGGATTGTGGGCACTGAAGCTTTCTTT
TRBJ1-2 | TRBD1 | TRBV12-5 | many | CASALGQAPYGYTF | TGTGCTAGTGCCTTGGGACAGGCTCCCTATGGCTACACCTTC
TRBJ2-2 | TRBD1 | TRBV20-1 | . | CSASDRESTGELFF | TGCAGTGCTTCGGACAGGGAGTCGACCGGGGAGCTGTTTTTT
TRBJ1-1 | . | TRBV7-9 | once | CASSSTQNSNTEAFF | TGTGCCAGCAGCTCAACACAGAATTCGAACACTGAAGCTTTCTTT
TRBJ2-4 | TRBD1 | TRBV5-1 | . | CASSLIQGASIQYF | TGCGCCAGCAGCCTCATCCAGGGGGCAAGCATTCAGTACTTC
TRBJ1-2 | . | TRBV12-3/TRBV12-4 | many | CASSFPQNYGYTF | TGTGCCAGCAGTTTCCCACAGAACTATGGCTACACCTTC
TRBJ2-3 | . | TRBV10-3 | . | CAISEGRDTFTDTQYF | TGTGCCATCAGTGAGGGCCGGGACACTTTCACAGATACGCAGTATTTT
TRBJ2-1 | . | TRBV9 | . | CASSFRDSRSYNEQFF | TGTGCCAGCAGCTTCCGGGACTCCCGCTCCTACAATGAGCAGTTCTTC
TRBJ2-3 | . | TRBV7-3 | many | CASSLTSSDTQYF | TGTGCCAGCAGCTTAACTAGCTCGGATACGCAGTATTTT
TRBJ2-3 | . | TRBV5-5 | many | CASSPEEVVTQYF | TGTGCCAGCAGCCCCGAAGAGGTGGTTACGCAGTATTTT
TRBJ2-1 | . | TRBV7-9 | many | CASSLVGDNEQFF | TGTGCCAGCAGCTTAGTAGGCGACAATGAGCAGTTCTTC
TRBJ1-5 | TRBD1 | TRBV4-1 | . | CASSQEVYRGKGGNQPQHF | TGCGCCAGCAGCCAAGAGGTGTACAGGGGTAAGGGGGGCAATCAGCCCCAGCATTTT
TRBJ1-2 | TRBD1 | TRBV20-1 | few | CSARLDRGNGYTF | TGCAGTGCTAGACTGGACAGGGGGAATGGCTACACCTTC
TRBJ1-1 | . | TRBV18 | . | CASSPIEQTTTEAFF | TGTGCCAGCTCACCAATTGAACAGACAACAACTGAAGCTTTCTTT
TRBJ2-1 | . | TRBV6-1 | many | CASTIEIEQFF | TGTGCCAGCACGATCGAAATAGAGCAGTTCTTC
TRBJ1-2 | . | TRBV20-1 | many | CSAPDREGYGYTF | TGCAGTGCCCCGGACAGAGAAGGCTATGGCTACACCTTC
TRBJ1-4 | . | TRBV20-1 | many | CSASGGTPNEKLFF | TGCAGTGCTAGCGGCGGGACCCCTAATGAAAAACTGTTTTTT
TRBJ2-3 | . | TRBV20-1 | few | CSARIDTQYF | TGCAGTGCTAGAATTGATACGCAGTATTTT
TRBJ2-2 | . | TRBV15 | . | CATSVNRGGTGELFF | TGTGCCACCAGCGTAAACAGGGGAGGCACCGGGGAGCTGTTTTTT
TRBJ2-1 | . | TRBV12-5 | few | CASGLQGRHEQFF | TGTGCTAGTGGACTACAGGGGAGGCATGAGCAGTTCTTC